These T cell receptor beta chains were read from a single sample in a study of spatial heterogeneity in lung cancer. TCRdb reanalysed the 5' RACE reads using MiXCR and keeps one entry per CDR3 protein. The table has about 36,000 distinct CDR3 sequences, approximately 5.2% seen once; the top ten hold around 30%. The source was PBMCs, collected at surgery. The receptors were sampled from a female donor with early-stage non-small cell lung cancer. Both conserved end residues are trimmed from each CDR3. D genes are given only for firm matches.

TRBV5-6	NA	ASSQGTFPNQPQH
TRBV29-1	NA	SVARGAETQY
TRBV28	NA	ASSSLGQGNTIY
TRBV7-2	NA	ASSWGGSTDTQY
TRBV2	NA	ASSHRDTDLDQPQH
TRBV6-5	NA	ASSYSDTEAF
TRBV4-2	NA	ASSLAGTQGYGYT
TRBV20-1	NA	SASGGEAAPYT
TRBV10-3	NA	AISDIRELF
TRBV11-1	TRBD2	ASSLDSGADEQF
TRBV4-2	TRBD2	ASSQGRGGTQETQY
TRBV5-1	TRBD2	ASSRTSRGGEQF
TRBV25-1	NA	AGRTGSAEKLF
TRBV6-2/TRBV6-3	NA	ASSWSGLSYNEQF
TRBV7-2	NA	ASSPSGTGYYGYT
TRBV10-3	TRBD1	AISESGTGGTDTQY
TRBV6-6	TRBD2	ASRTSGGLGADTQY
TRBV18	NA	ASSPRQPFEKLF
TRBV20-1	NA	SARIEFYGYT
TRBV20-1	TRBD2	AGLAGTGELF
TRBV6-5	TRBD2	ASKRSGSPHEQY
TRBV20-1	NA	SARDPGRGATNTEAF
TRBV28	NA	ASMVGFNEKLF
TRBV5-1	NA	ASLPADSYNEQF
TRBV5-8	NA	ASSQRRPNQPQH